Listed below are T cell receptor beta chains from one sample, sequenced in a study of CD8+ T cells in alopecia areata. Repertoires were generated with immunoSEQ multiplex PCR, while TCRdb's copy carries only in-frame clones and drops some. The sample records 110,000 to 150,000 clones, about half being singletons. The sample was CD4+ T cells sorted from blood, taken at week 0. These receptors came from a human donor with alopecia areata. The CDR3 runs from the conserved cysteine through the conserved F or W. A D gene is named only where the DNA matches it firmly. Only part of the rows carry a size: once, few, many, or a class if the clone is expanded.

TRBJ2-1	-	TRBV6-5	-	CASSYSWGQGYEQFF	TGTGCCAGCAGTTACTCGTGGGGGCAGGGGTATGAGCAGTTCTTC
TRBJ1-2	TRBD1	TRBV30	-	CAWNVDRGTRYTF	TGTGCCTGGAATGTGGACAGGGGGACTCGCTACACCTTC
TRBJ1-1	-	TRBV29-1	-	CSGYQGQGEAFF	TGCAGCGGGTACCAAGGCCAGGGGGAAGCTTTCTTT
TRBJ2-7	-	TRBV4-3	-	CASSQEAVRGRKAGDYEQYF	TGCGCCAGCAGCCAAGAGGCGGTCAGGGGGCGCAAAGCGGGGGACTACGAGCAGTACTTC
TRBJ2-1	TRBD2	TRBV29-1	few	CSVEGASGNYNEQFF	TGCAGCGTTGAAGGTGCCAGCGGGAACTACAATGAGCAGTTCTTC
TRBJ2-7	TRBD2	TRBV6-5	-	CASSLNFGGRVLQYF	TGTGCCAGCAGTTTAAATTTTGGCGGGAGGGTTCTGCAGTACTTC
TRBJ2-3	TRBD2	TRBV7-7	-	CASSLRPTPSGRATDTQYF	TGTGCCAGCAGCTTACGTCCCACCCCTAGCGGGAGGGCCACAGATACGCAGTATTTT
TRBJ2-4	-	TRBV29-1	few	CSAQGPPAKNIQYF	TGCAGCGCACAGGGCCCTCCGGCCAAAAACATTCAGTACTTC
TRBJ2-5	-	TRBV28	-	CASQPGQETQYF	TGTGCCAGCCAACCCGGGCAAGAGACCCAGTACTTC
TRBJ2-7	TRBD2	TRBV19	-	CASKPTGRADYEQYF	TGTGCCAGTAAACCGACCGGGAGGGCCGACTACGAGCAGTACTTC
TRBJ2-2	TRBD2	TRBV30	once	CAWSGLAGRGTGELFF	TGTGCCTGGAGTGGCCTAGCGGGAAGAGGCACCGGGGAGCTGTTTTTT
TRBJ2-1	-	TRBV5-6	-	CASTLGLHNEQFF	TGTGCCAGCACCCTAGGACTACACAATGAGCAGTTCTTC
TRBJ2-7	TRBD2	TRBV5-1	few	CASSWAGVSYEQYF	TGCGCCAGCAGCTGGGCGGGGGTTTCCTACGAGCAGTACTTC
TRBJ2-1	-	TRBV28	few	CASSPAGNEQFF	TGTGCCAGCAGTCCCGCGGGAAATGAGCAGTTCTTC
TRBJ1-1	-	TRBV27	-	CASRSRQLNTEAFF	TGTGCCAGCAGGTCAAGACAGCTGAACACTGAAGCTTTCTTT
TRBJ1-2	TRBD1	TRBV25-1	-	CASSDWDRGRGYTF	TGTGCCAGCAGTGATTGGGACAGGGGGCGAGGCTACACCTTC
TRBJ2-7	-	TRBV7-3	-	CASSLMGAGGEQYF	TGTGCCAGCAGCTTAATGGGTGCCGGGGGCGAGCAGTACTTC
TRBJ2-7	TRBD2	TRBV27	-	CASSLSGALAYEQYF	TGTGCCAGCAGTCTCAGCGGGGCGCTAGCCTACGAGCAGTACTTC
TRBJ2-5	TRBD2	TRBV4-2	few	CASSQEGLAGGPEKTQYF	TGTGCCAGCAGCCAAGAAGGGCTAGCGGGAGGGCCGGAAAAGACCCAGTACTTC
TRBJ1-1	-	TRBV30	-	CAWRGGVRGTEAFF	TGTGCCTGGAGGGGCGGGGTACGCGGAACTGAAGCTTTCTTT
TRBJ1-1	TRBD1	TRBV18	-	CASSFGQENTEAFF	TGTGCCAGCTCATTCGGACAGGAAAACACTGAAGCTTTCTTT
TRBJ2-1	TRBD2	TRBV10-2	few	CASSKREVGNEQFF	TGCGCCAGCAGTAAGCGGGAGGTGGGCAATGAGCAGTTCTTC
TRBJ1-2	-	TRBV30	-	CAWSRDGANYGYTF	TGTGCCTGGAGTAGGGACGGCGCTAACTATGGCTACACCTTC
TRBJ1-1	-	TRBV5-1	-	CASSPGAGNTEAFF	TGCGCCAGCAGCCCAGGGGCGGGGAACACTGAAGCTTTCTTT
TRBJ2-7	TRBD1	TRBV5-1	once	CASSWGTAYEQYF	TGCGCCAGCAGCTGGGGGACAGCCTACGAGCAGTACTTC
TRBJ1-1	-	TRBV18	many	CASSPPTGVPYGPFF	TGTGCCAGCTCACCACCGACAGGAGTTCCGTATGGACCTTTCTTT
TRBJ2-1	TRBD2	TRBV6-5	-	CASSKGLAVYNEQFF	TGTGCCAGCAGTAAGGGACTAGCGGTATACAATGAGCAGTTCTTC
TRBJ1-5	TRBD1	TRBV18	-	CASSPGQGQPQHF	TGTGCCAGCTCACCTGGACAGGGTCAGCCCCAGCATTTT
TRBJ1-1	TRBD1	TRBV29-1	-	CSATGAATEAFF	TGCAGCGCGACAGGGGCTGCCACTGAAGCTTTCTTT
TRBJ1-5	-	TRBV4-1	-	CASSQAPGASNQPQHF	TGCGCCAGCAGCCAAGCCCCAGGGGCTAGCAATCAGCCCCAGCATTTT
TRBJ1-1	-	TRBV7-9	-	CASSFSQNTEAFF	TGTGCCAGCAGCTTCTCCCAGAACACTGAAGCTTTCTTT
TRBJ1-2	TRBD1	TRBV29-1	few	CSVGQGLYGYTF	TGCAGCGTAGGACAGGGCCTCTATGGCTACACCTTC
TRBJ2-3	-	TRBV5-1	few	CASSVRDGRRDTQYF	TGCGCCAGCAGCGTCCGGGACGGGCGGCGAGATACGCAGTATTTT
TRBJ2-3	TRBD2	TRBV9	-	CASSMGTSGSGDTQYF	TGTGCCAGCAGCATGGGGACTAGCGGGAGTGGTGATACGCAGTATTTT
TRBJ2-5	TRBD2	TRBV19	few	CASRPRLGEGLRQGTQYF	TGTGCCAGTAGACCTCGACTCGGAGAGGGACTAAGACAAGGGACCCAGTACTTC
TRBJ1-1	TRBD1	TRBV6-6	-	CASSSDRGRTEAFF	TGTGCCAGCAGTTCCGACAGGGGAAGAACTGAAGCTTTCTTT
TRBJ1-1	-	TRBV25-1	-	CASTPAGSSTEAFF	TGTGCCAGTACCCCAGCCGGCTCGTCCACTGAAGCTTTCTTT
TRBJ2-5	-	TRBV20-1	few	CSATGEETQYF	TGCAGTGCCACCGGGGAAGAGACCCAGTACTTC
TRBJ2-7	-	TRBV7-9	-	CASGQVEQYF	TGTGCCAGCGGACAAGTCGAGCAGTACTTC
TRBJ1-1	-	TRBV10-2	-	CASSGETLSSEAFF	TGCGCCAGCAGTGGTGAGACCCTGTCGTCTGAAGCTTTCTTT
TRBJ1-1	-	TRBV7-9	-	CASSPGVREGTEAFF	TGTGCCAGCAGCCCAGGTGTGAGGGAAGGCACTGAAGCTTTCTTT
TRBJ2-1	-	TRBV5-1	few	CASSLAGEYYNEQFF	TGCGCCAGCAGCTTGGCGGGAGAATACTACAATGAGCAGTTCTTC
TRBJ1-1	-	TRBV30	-	CAWTTWNTEAFF	TGTGCCTGGACAACGTGGAACACTGAAGCTTTCTTT
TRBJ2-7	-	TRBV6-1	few	CATQQARYEQYF	TGTGCCACCCAGCAGGCACGCTACGAGCAGTACTTC
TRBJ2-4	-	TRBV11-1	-	CASSLVDREASIQYF	TGTGCCAGCAGCTTAGTAGACAGGGAGGCCTCTATTCAGTACTTC
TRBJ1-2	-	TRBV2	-	CASNGLSFYGYTF	TGTGCCAGCAACGGACTCTCCTTCTATGGCTACACCTTC
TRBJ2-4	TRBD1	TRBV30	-	CAWSVRTGGEVKNIQYF	TGTGCCTGGAGTGTAAGGACAGGGGGCGAGGTCAAAAACATTCAGTACTTC